These T cell receptor beta chains were read from a single sample in a study of T-cell memory formation after mild COVID-19. TCRdb used MiXCR to reprocess the 5' RACE reads, holding one entry per CDR3 protein. The table records roughly 400,000 distinct CDR3 sequences, about 17% of them present only once. Sequencing was done on a sample of PBMCs or a T cell subset sorted from them (not recorded which). These receptors originate from a man between 18 and 29 years old who had mild COVID-19 (a few samples of this study predate the infection). Cell type and time point are not known. Each CDR3 is given with its conserved first and last residue. D genes are given only for firm matches. Clone size is not always given. Where it is, it says once, few, many or a class for expanded clones.

clone_size	v_call	j_call	d_call	cdr3_nt	cdr3_aa
few	TRBV2	TRBJ1-6	TRBD1	TGTGCCAGCAGGTCGGGACAGGATCATTCACCCCTCCACTTT	CASRSGQDHSPLHF
NA	TRBV6-5	TRBJ2-7	NA	TGTGCCAGCAGCCGAGGACTTTTCGAGCAGTACTTC	CASSRGLFEQYF
once	TRBV5-1	TRBJ2-3	NA	TGCGCCAGCAGCTTGACGGGCCCGGAGGCCGCAGATACGCAGTATTTT	CASSLTGPEAADTQYF
NA	TRBV12-3/TRBV12-4	TRBJ2-6	TRBD1	TGTGCCAGCAGAGACAGGGGTCTCTCTGGGGCCAACGTCCTGACTTTC	CASRDRGLSGANVLTF
NA	TRBV7-2	TRBJ1-5	NA	TGTGCCAGCAGCTTGGGGGGTCCCAAGCCCCAGCATTTT	CASSLGGPKPQHF
NA	TRBV7-6	TRBJ2-3	NA	TGTGCCAGCAGCCCGGGCCCCAGGGGCCAGGGGAGAGATACGCAGTATTTT	CASSPGPRGQGRDTQYF
once	TRBV7-7	TRBJ2-1	TRBD2	TGTGCTAGCAGCTTACCGACTAGCGGGGAAAGCTCCTACAATGAGCAGTTCTTC	CASSLPTSGESSYNEQFF
NA	TRBV18	TRBJ1-1	TRBD1	TGTGCCAGCTCTCGTAACAGGGGGCAGAACACTGAAGCTTTCTTT	CASSRNRGQNTEAFF
NA	TRBV27	TRBJ1-6	NA	TGTGCCGGCGCGGGGGGCGGCGATAATTCACCCCTCCACTTT	CAGAGGGDNSPLHF
NA	TRBV2	TRBJ2-4	NA	TGTGCCAGCCAGGTTACGAACATTCAGTACTTC	CASQVTNIQYF
once	TRBV2	TRBJ1-1	TRBD1	TGTGCCAGCCAAGGACAGGGGGTATCTGAAGCTTTCTTT	CASQGQGVSEAFF
NA	TRBV25-1	TRBJ2-7	NA	TGTGCCAGCAGTGAATCGGGCAGGGGAGGCTACGAGCAGTACTTC	CASSESGRGGYEQYF
NA	TRBV9	TRBJ2-5	TRBD2	TGTGCCAGCAGCGTATCAGGGACTAGCGTGGGGGAGACCCAGTACTTC	CASSVSGTSVGETQYF
few	TRBV28	TRBJ1-2	NA	TGTGCCAGCAGTTTATTGGGAGGGACCTCACAGTATGGCTACACCTTC	CASSLLGGTSQYGYTF
many	TRBV7-3	TRBJ2-1	NA	TGTGCCAGCAGCTTAACCGGCGGGACACACAATGAGCAGTTCTTC	CASSLTGGTHNEQFF
NA	TRBV7-9	TRBJ2-7	NA	TGTGCCAGCAGCTTTATCGGGCAGGGAGGAATCTACGAGCAGTACTTC	CASSFIGQGGIYEQYF
few	TRBV10-3	TRBJ1-5	NA	TGTGCCATCAGTGACAGGGGCAGAGATAGCAATCAGCCCCAGCATTTT	CAISDRGRDSNQPQHF
NA	TRBV7-2	TRBJ2-3	NA	TGTGCCAGCAGCGCCTACGGACTATTCACAGATACGCAGTATTTT	CASSAYGLFTDTQYF
NA	TRBV5-1	TRBJ2-1	NA	TGCGCCAGCAGCTTGGCCGGGGGGCTAGGTGTCCACAATGAGCAGTTCTTC	CASSLAGGLGVHNEQFF
few	TRBV9	TRBJ2-7	TRBD2	TGTGCCAGCAGCGTCAGCGGGGCGGACGAGCAGTACTTC	CASSVSGADEQYF
NA	TRBV6-1	TRBJ2-2	TRBD1	TGTGCCAGCAGGGGGACAGGAGGCATCGGGGAGCTGTTTTTT	CASRGTGGIGELFF
NA	TRBV7-9	TRBJ2-7	TRBD1	TGTGCCAGCAGCTCCGACAGGGGGCGCTGGGAGCAGTACTTC	CASSSDRGRWEQYF
NA	TRBV2	TRBJ1-2	NA	TGTGCCAGCAGTTCCTATGGCTACACCTTC	CASSSYGYTF
NA	TRBV7-9	TRBJ1-3	NA	TGTGCCAGCAGCTTAGTTGGGGTCCCCATCTCTGGAAACACCATATATTTT	CASSLVGVPISGNTIYF
NA	TRBV7-2	TRBJ1-1	NA	TGTGCCAGCAGCTTAGGAGGTACAGTTTACACTGAAGCTTTCTTT	CASSLGGTVYTEAFF
NA	TRBV4-1	TRBJ1-1	NA	TGCGCCAGCAGCCAAGGAGGGATGTCGCGATGGGGTGAAGCTTTCTTT	CASSQGGMSRWGEAFF
few	TRBV5-1	TRBJ2-7	NA	TGCGCCAGCAGCTTGGCCGAAGAGTACGAGCAGTACTTC	CASSLAEEYEQYF
NA	TRBV4-1	TRBJ2-1	NA	TGCGCCAGCAGCCACTACTTAGGGGCTTATGAGCAGTTCTTC	CASSHYLGAYEQFF
NA	TRBV2	TRBJ2-5	NA	TGTGCCAGCAGGGTAGACAGGACCCAAGAGACCCAGTACTTC	CASRVDRTQETQYF
NA	TRBV12-3/TRBV12-4	TRBJ2-4	TRBD2	TGTGCCAGCAGTTTCGGGAGGCTAGCCAAAAACATTCAGTACTTC	CASSFGRLAKNIQYF
few	TRBV6-1	TRBJ1-2	NA	TGTGCCAGCAGGAGGGATGGGACGCGGAACTATGGCTACACCTTC	CASRRDGTRNYGYTF
many	TRBV7-9	TRBJ2-5	NA	TGTGCCAGCAGGATCGGGACCCAAGAGACCCAGTACTTC	CASRIGTQETQYF
once	TRBV25-1	TRBJ2-7	NA	TGTGCCAGCAGTGACTCGGGGTACGAGCAGTACTTC	CASSDSGYEQYF
few	TRBV6-5	TRBJ2-3	TRBD1	TGTGCCAGCAGTTACGGGACAGGGTCAGATACGCAGTATTTT	CASSYGTGSDTQYF
many	TRBV5-1	TRBJ2-7	TRBD2	TGCGCCAGCAGCCCCGGGACTAGCGTAACCTACGAGCAGTACTTC	CASSPGTSVTYEQYF
many	TRBV5-6	TRBJ1-1	TRBD1	TGTGCCAGCAGCCCCGACGGGGGCACAGGGGACACTGAAGCTTTCTTT	CASSPDGGTGDTEAFF
NA	TRBV19	TRBJ2-6	NA	TGTGCCAGTAGTATGATCGCCTCTGGGGCCAACGTCCTGACTTTC	CASSMIASGANVLTF
few	TRBV4-3	TRBJ2-6	NA	TGCGCCAGCAGCCAGGGAACTGGGGCCAACGTCCTGACTTTC	CASSQGTGANVLTF
many	TRBV24-1	TRBJ2-1	NA	TGTGCCACCAGTGGTCCCACGGGGGGCCCTCGGGGGAATGAGCAGTTCTTC	CATSGPTGGPRGNEQFF
few	TRBV20-1	TRBJ1-6	NA	TGCAGTGCTAGAGATCCGGAAGCGGCTAATAATTCACCCCTCCACTTT	CSARDPEAANNSPLHF
few	TRBV12-3/TRBV12-4	TRBJ2-1	TRBD2	TGTGCCAGCAGGTCGACTAGCGGGGGGTTCAATGAGCAGTTCTTC	CASRSTSGGFNEQFF
few	TRBV20-1	TRBJ1-2	NA	TGCAGCTTCGACTCTAACTATGGCTACACCTTC	CSFDSNYGYTF
few	TRBV6-5	TRBJ1-3	TRBD1	TGTGCCAGCAGTTGGAGACAGGGGTCAGGAAACACCATATATTTT	CASSWRQGSGNTIYF
NA	TRBV4-3	TRBJ2-3	TRBD1	TGCGCCAGCAGCCAAAGGACAGGGGGCGAAGATACGCAGTATTTT	CASSQRTGGEDTQYF
many	TRBV4-3	TRBJ1-3	NA	TGCGCCAGCAGCCAATCAAGGGGCCAAGCTGGAAACACCATATATTTT	CASSQSRGQAGNTIYF
many	TRBV4-1	TRBJ1-2	NA	TGCGCCAGCAGCCAGCCAACCAGGAGATCTAACTATGGCTACACCTTC	CASSQPTRRSNYGYTF
NA	TRBV11-2	TRBJ1-2	TRBD1	TGTGCCAGCAGCGGACAGGGGGTTGATAGCTATGGCTACACCTTC	CASSGQGVDSYGYTF
NA	TRBV12-3/TRBV12-4	TRBJ1-5	TRBD1	TGTGCCAGCAGTGCGGAGGGGACAGGGCACAATCAGCCCCAGCATTTT	CASSAEGTGHNQPQHF
NA	TRBV4-1	TRBJ2-7	NA	TGCGCCAGCACCTTCGACATGGCTTTAGGCGAGCAGTACTTC	CASTFDMALGEQYF
NA	TRBV12-3/TRBV12-4	TRBJ1-2	NA	TGTGCCAGCAGTTCCCCGGACACCTCCTATGGCTACACCTTC	CASSSPDTSYGYTF
few	TRBV28	TRBJ2-5	NA	TGTGCCAGCAGTCCCTTAGACACAAACCTGGGAGAGACCCAGTACTTC	CASSPLDTNLGETQYF
NA	TRBV3-1	TRBJ2-5	TRBD2	TGTGCCAGCAGCCAAGGACTAGCGGGGGGGCGGATGGAGACCCAGTACTTC	CASSQGLAGGRMETQYF
few	TRBV7-2	TRBJ1-2	TRBD1	TGTGCCAGCAGCTTAGCTCCGGGACAGGGTGGTGGCTACACCTTC	CASSLAPGQGGGYTF
NA	TRBV20-1	TRBJ2-2	TRBD2	TGCAGTGCCAAGCGGGACGCGAACACCGGGGAGCTGTTTTTT	CSAKRDANTGELFF
many	TRBV2	TRBJ1-1	NA	TGTGCCAGCAGTGGCGTAAGGGACACTGAAGCTTTCTTT	CASSGVRDTEAFF